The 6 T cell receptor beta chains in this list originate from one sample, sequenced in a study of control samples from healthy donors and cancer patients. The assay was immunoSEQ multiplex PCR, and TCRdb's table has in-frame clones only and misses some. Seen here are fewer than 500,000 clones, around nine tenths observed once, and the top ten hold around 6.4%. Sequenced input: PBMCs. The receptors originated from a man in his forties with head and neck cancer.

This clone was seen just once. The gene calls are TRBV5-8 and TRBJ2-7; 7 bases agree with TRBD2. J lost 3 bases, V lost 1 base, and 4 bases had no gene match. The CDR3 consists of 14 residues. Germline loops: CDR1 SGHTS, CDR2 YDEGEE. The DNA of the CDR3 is TGTGCCAGCAGCTTGCCGGGGGGTCTCTACGAGCAGTACTTC. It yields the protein CASSLPGGLYEQYF.

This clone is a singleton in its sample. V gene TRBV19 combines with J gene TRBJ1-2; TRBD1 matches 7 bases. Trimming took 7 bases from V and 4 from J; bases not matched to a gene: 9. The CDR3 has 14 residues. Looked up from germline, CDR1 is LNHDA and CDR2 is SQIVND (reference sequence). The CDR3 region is CASTPGQDRYGYTF. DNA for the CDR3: TGTGCCAGTACCCCCGGACAGGACCGCTATGGCTACACCTTC.

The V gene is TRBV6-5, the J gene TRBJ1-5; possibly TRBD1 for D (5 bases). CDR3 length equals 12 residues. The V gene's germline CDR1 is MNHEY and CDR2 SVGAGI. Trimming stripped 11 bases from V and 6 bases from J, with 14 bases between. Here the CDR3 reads CAAHRQGQPQHF. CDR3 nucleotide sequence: TGTGCCGCGCATCGGCAGGGTCAGCCCCAGCATTTT.

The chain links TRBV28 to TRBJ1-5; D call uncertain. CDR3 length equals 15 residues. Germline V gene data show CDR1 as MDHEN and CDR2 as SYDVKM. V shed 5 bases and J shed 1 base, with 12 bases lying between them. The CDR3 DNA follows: TGTGCCAGCAGTCCGCAGGACCGAAGCAATCAGCCCCAGCATTTT. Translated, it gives CASSPQDRSNQPQHF.

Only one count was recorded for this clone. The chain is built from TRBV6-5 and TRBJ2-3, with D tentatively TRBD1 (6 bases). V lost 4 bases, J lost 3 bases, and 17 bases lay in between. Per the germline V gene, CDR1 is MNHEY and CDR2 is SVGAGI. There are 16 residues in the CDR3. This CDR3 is CASSFVPGRGTDTQYF. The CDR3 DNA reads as TGTGCCAGCAGTTTTGTTCCGGGCAGGGGAACAGATACGCAGTATTTT.

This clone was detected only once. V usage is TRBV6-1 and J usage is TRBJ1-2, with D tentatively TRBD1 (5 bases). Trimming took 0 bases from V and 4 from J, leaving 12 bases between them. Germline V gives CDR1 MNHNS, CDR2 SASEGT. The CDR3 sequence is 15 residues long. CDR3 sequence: CASSEAFGAVYGYTF. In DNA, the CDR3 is TGTGCCAGCAGTGAAGCCTTCGGGGCGGTCTATGGCTACACCTTC.